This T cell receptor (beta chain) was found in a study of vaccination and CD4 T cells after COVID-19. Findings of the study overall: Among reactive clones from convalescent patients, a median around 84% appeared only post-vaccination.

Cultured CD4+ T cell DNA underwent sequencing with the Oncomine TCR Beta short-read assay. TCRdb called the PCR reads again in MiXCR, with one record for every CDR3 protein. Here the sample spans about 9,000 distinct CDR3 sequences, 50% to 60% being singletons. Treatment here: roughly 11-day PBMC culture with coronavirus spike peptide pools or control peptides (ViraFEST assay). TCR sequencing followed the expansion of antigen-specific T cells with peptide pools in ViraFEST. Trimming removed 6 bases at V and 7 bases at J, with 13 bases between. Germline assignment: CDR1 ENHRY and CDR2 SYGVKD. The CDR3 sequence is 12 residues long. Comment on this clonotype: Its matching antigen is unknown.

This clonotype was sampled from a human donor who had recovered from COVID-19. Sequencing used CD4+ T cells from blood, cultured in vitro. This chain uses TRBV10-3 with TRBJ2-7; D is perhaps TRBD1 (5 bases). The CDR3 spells CAISDSLGEQYF. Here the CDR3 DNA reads TGTGCCATCAGCGACAGTTTAGGAGAGCAGTACTTC.